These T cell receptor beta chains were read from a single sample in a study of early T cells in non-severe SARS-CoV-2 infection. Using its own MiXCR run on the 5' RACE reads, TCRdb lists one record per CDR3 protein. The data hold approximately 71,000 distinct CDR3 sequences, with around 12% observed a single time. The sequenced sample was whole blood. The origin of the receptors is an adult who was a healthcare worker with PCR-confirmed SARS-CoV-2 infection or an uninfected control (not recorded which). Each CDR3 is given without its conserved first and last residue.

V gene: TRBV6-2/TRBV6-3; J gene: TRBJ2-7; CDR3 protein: ASSPLTYEQY
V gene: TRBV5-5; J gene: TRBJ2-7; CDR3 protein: ASSWTGSSYEQY
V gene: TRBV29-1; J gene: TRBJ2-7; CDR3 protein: SARGDRDPYEQY
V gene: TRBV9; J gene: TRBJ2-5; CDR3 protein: ASSVPPSGTPIEETQY
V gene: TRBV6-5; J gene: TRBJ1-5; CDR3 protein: ASSYREGQPQH
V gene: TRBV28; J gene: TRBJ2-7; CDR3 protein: ASSLAGTSGDEQY
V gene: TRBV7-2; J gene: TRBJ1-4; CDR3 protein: ASSFGRLNEKLF
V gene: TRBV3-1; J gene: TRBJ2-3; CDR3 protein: ASSMEGKVETDTQY
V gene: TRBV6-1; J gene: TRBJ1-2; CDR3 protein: ASRDRGPSNYGYT
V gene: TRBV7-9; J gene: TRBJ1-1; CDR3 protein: ASSHLLGDTEAF
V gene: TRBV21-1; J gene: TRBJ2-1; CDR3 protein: ARPGLAGSYNEQF
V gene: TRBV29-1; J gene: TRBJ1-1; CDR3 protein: SVATANTEAF
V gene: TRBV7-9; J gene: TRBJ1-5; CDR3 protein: ASSSASDRNQPQH
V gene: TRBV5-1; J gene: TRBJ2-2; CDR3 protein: ASNLAVTGELF
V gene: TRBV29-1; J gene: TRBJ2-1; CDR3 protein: SSLRTKSGEQF
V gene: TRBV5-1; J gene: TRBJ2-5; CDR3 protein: ASSLGRGDQETQY
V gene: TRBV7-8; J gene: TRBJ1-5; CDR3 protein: ASSLVQGAGQPQH
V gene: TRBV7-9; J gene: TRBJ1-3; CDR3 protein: ASSSPGPGNTIY
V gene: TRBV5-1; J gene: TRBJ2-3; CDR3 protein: ASSLRRGDTQY
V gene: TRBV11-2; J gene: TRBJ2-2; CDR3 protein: ASSPLGQNTGELF
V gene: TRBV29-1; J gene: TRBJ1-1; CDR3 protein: SVEKPGAEAF
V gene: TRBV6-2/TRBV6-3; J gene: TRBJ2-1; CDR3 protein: ASRTSGGLLNNEQF
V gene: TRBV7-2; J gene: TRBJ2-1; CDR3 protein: ASSLRESLPYNEQF
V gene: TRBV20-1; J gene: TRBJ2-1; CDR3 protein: SASYRAHNEQF
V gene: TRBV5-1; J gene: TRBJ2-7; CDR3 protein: ASSLGPGRGLEQY
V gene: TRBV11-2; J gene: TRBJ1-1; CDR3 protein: ASSLWAGENTEAF
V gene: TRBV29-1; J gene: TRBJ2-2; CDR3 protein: SVGTGGTGELF
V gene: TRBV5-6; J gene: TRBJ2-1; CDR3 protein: ASSLAFRNSEQF
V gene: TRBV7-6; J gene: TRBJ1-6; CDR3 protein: ASSLDAGNGSPLH